Each of the 32 T cell receptor beta chains below was sequenced from the same sample in a study of shared clonotypes between healthy human individuals. Profiled with immunoSEQ multiplex PCR; TCRdb holds only in-frame clones, not every one. The data contain roughly 1,100,000 clones, about three quarters of them seen just once; the ten biggest clones take up approximately 1.5%. Sequencing used memory CD4+ T cells sorted from blood. Subset of the sample: CD45RA-negative fraction. The receptors were gathered from a man between 18 and 35 years old in good health.

The chain uses TRBV2 and TRBJ2-3; weak D call: TRBD1 (5 bases). The CDR3 consists of 14 residues. Trimming pared 7 bases from V and 2 bases from J, leaving 13 bases between. Germline CDR1 SNHLY, CDR2 FYNNEI. CDR3 region: CASNVLGPTDTQYF. Here the CDR3 DNA reads TGTGCCAGCAATGTTTTGGGGCCCACAGATACGCAGTATTTT.

This chain uses TRBV7-9 with TRBJ2-1; unclear D gene. CDR3 length: 15 residues. V was pared by 1 base and J by 7 bases, with 14 bases between. The germline V gene has CDR1 SEHNR and CDR2 FQNEAQ (reference sequence). CDR3 sequence reads: CASSLERVGRNEQFF. The CDR3 DNA reads TGTGCCAGCAGCTTAGAAAGAGTTGGGCGGAATGAGCAGTTCTTC.

This chain links TRBV7-3 with TRBJ1-1; no definite D call. Per the germline V gene, CDR1 is SGHTA and CDR2 is FQGTGA. Trimming took off 3 bases at V and 6 bases at J, with 11 bases between the two ends. The CDR3 spans 13 residues. The CDR3 spells CASSFGLGAEAFF. The CDR3 coding sequence is TGTGCCAGCAGCTTTGGGCTGGGCGCTGAAGCTTTCTTT.

This clone was detected only once. The chain recombines TRBV10-3 with TRBJ2-3; D gene ambiguous. This CDR3 spans 14 amino acids. With 0 bases removed from V and 3 bases from J, the gap between germline ends came to 7 bases. Germline CDR1 ENHRY, CDR2 SYGVKD. The CDR3 here is CAISESSITDTQYF. CDR3 in DNA: TGTGCCATCAGTGAGTCAAGTATTACAGATACGCAGTATTTT.

In this sample, this clone turned up a few times. The sample has other DNA sequences that encode this CDR3 too. This chain joins TRBV6-5 and TRBJ1-5, with a weak D call TRBD1 (6 bases). This CDR3 region has 13 residues. Trimming took 6 bases from V and 4 from J, leaving 10 bases between them. The germline gives CDR1 MNHEY, CDR2 SVGAGI. The chain's CDR3 is CASSRTANQPQHF. The CDR3 bases are TGTGCCAGCAGCCGGACAGCTAATCAGCCCCAGCATTTT.

V and J are TRBV2 and TRBJ1-1; D may be TRBD1 (5 bases). The CDR3 sequence is 12 residues long. Germline values: CDR1 SNHLY, CDR2 FYNNEI. V dropped 7 bases and J dropped 8 bases, with 14 bases sitting between them. CDR3 loop: CASTLGVGEAFF. The CDR3 DNA follows: TGTGCCAGCACCCTAGGGGTGGGGGAAGCTTTCTTT. Complete variable domain (other parts from reference TRBV2 and TRBJ1-1): EPEVTQTPSHQVTQMGQEVILRCVPISNHLYFYWYRQILGQKVEFLVSFYNNEISEKSEIFDDQFSVERPDGSNFTLKIRSTKLEDSAMYFCASTLGVGEAFFGQGTRLTVV.

The chain joins TRBV2 to TRBJ1-3, with D possibly TRBD1 on 5 matching bases. V dropped 3 bases and J dropped 9 bases, with 21 bases sitting between them. The germline gives CDR1 SNHLY, CDR2 FYNNEI. The CDR3 runs 16 residues. DNA for the CDR3: TGTGCCAGCAGTGAGAGGGGCCGATCTAAACCTAGCACCATATATTTT. Translating it yields CASSERGRSKPSTIYF.

The CDR3 nucleotides read TGTGCCAGCACGATCCAAGGGGGGGCCCCTTATGGCTACACCTTC. This encodes CASTIQGGAPYGYTF. This rearrangement joins TRBV5-4 to TRBJ1-2, with a possible D match to TRBD1 (6 bases). Looked up from germline, CDR1 is SGHNT and CDR2 is YYREEE (reference sequence). V lost 6 bases, J lost 5 bases, and 20 bases lay in between. CDR3 size: 15 residues.

This clone was seen more than once but under ten times. This chain links TRBV28 with TRBJ2-7; 9 bases map to TRBD1. The CDR3 is 14 residues long. The V gene end was trimmed by 6 bases and the J gene end by 0 bases; junction bases not matched to a gene: 3. Per germline, CDR1 MDHEN and CDR2 SYDVKM. CDR3 sequence (DNA): TGTGCCAGCAGGAGGGACAGGGTCTCCTACGAGCAGTACTTC. This gives the protein CASRRDRVSYEQYF.

V is TRBV5-1 and J is TRBJ2-7; no clear D gene. The CDR3 totals 15 residues. Germline CDR1 and CDR2: SGHRS and YFSETQ. Trimming cost V 0 bases and J 8 bases, with 18 bases left between them. The CDR3 sequence: CASSLAEGRRGQQYF. For the CDR3, the DNA is TGCGCCAGCAGCTTGGCCGAAGGACGGAGAGGACAGCAGTACTTC.

This clone was found once. The chain joins TRBV12-5 to TRBJ2-7; weak D call: TRBD1 (6 bases). The V gene lost 3 bases and the J gene lost 0 bases, with 12 bases spanning the gap. CDR1 and CDR2 (germline): LGHNT, FRNRAP. CDR3 length: 15 residues. CDR3 sequence (DNA): TGTGCTAGTGGTTTTGGGACAAGAAGCTCCTACGAGCAGTACTTC. This sequence encodes CASGFGTRSSYEQYF.

The rearrangement links TRBV5-1 to TRBJ2-5, with D tentatively TRBD1 (6 bases). The CDR3 contains 16 residues. V dropped 5 bases and J dropped 2 bases, with 19 bases sitting between them. CDR1 is SGHRS and CDR2 is YFSETQ in the germline V gene. CDR3 nucleotides: TGCGCCAGCAGTAAATCCGGAACAGGGATACAAGAGACCCAGTACTTC. Residues: CASSKSGTGIQETQYF.

The chain combines TRBV10-3 with TRBJ1-2; the match to TRBD1 covers 8 bases. The CDR3 runs 14 residues. Germline CDR1 and CDR2: ENHRY and SYGVKD. The ends lost 4 bases at V and 4 bases at J; junction bases unmatched: 5. The CDR3 here is CAISADRASYGYTF. The DNA of the CDR3 is TGTGCCATCAGTGCGGACAGGGCCTCCTATGGCTACACCTTC.

This rearrangement joins TRBV6-6 to TRBJ2-1; D is possibly TRBD2 (7 bases). The CDR3 is made up of 12 amino acids. Germline CDR1 is MNHNY and CDR2 is SVGAGI (reference sequence). Trimming shortened V by 4 bases and J by 12 bases, and 13 bases separated the two germline ends. The CDR3 region is CASSSMRGGQFF. The CDR3 bases are TGTGCCAGCAGTTCCATGAGGGGGGGGCAGTTCTTC.

The sample holds a few counts of this clone. The rearrangement links TRBV11-2 to TRBJ1-6; D unresolved. The ends were cut back, 4 bases at V and 2 bases at J, with 6 bases in the middle. The CDR3 has 14 residues. Germline CDR1 is SGHAT and CDR2 is FQNNGV. CDR3 region: CASSYQAYNSPLHF. As DNA, the CDR3 is TGTGCCAGCAGCTATCAGGCCTATAATTCACCCCTCCACTTT. The full variable domain, completed using reference TRBV11-2 and TRBJ1-6, is EAGVAQSPRYKIIEKRQSVAFWCNPISGHATLYWYQQILGQGPKLLIQFQNNGVVDDSQLPKDRFSAERLKGVDSTLKIQPAKLEDSAVYLCASSYQAYNSPLHFGNGTRLTVT.

V is TRBV10-3 and J is TRBJ2-5, with 8 bases lining up with TRBD1. The V gene end was trimmed by 3 bases and the J gene end by 7 bases; junction bases not matched to a gene: 10. CDR1 is ENHRY, CDR2 SYGVKD, per germline. The CDR3 contains 15 residues. This CDR3 reads CAISESGGGKGTQYF. The CDR3 DNA reads as TGTGCCATCAGTGAATCAGGGGGCGGAAAGGGGACCCAGTACTTC.

This clone turned up a few times. This chain connects TRBV7-8 to TRBJ2-1, with TRBD2 matching over 9 bases. The germline CDR1 and CDR2 sequences are SGHVS and FQNEAQ. V gave up 1 base and J gave up 4 bases; unmatched junction bases: 5. The CDR3 spans 16 residues. The CDR3 sequence: CASSLGSSGAYNEQFF. DNA of the CDR3: TGTGCCAGCAGCTTAGGGTCTAGCGGGGCTTACAATGAGCAGTTCTTC.

In its sample, this clone was seen once. V usage is TRBV7-9 and J usage is TRBJ2-7; the D is unclear. The CDR3 runs 13 residues. V was trimmed by 5 bases and J by 7 bases, leaving 15 bases between them. Germline values: CDR1 SEHNR, CDR2 FQNEAQ (reference sequence). This CDR3 reads CASSMTTLGEQYF. For the CDR3, the DNA is TGTGCCAGCAGCATGACGACCCTGGGGGAGCAGTACTTC.

DNA for the CDR3: TGTGCCAGCAGCGTGGGACAGGGGTGGAGTGAGCAGTTCTTC. Translation: CASSVGQGWSEQFF. The rearrangement joins TRBV9 to TRBJ2-1, with TRBD1 matching over 10 bases. Germline V gene sequence: CDR1 SGDLS, CDR2 YYNGEE. The CDR3 loop spans 14 amino acids. The V and J ends lost 2 bases and 9 bases, in that order; junction bases with no gene match: 5.

The rearrangement uses TRBV6-1 and TRBJ2-5; 8 bases line up with TRBD1. V lost 0 bases to trimming and J lost 5 bases; unmatched junction nucleotides: 5. CDR1 is MNHNS, CDR2 SASEGT, per germline. This CDR3 spans 15 amino acids. The CDR3 sequence: CASSEAWTGTETQYF. The CDR3 DNA reads as TGTGCCAGCAGTGAAGCTTGGACAGGGACGGAGACCCAGTACTTC.

The V gene is TRBV5-1, the J gene TRBJ2-7, with TRBD1 matching over 7 bases. The CDR3 runs 15 residues. Looked up from germline, CDR1 is SGHRS and CDR2 is YFSETQ. After removal of 7 bases from V and 3 bases from J, the junction contained 13 bases not matched to a gene. The CDR3 region has the DNA TGCGCCAGCGCAACCGGGACAGCGACTCTCTACGAGCAGTACTTC. It yields the protein CASATGTATLYEQYF.

This clone has a count of ten or more. The V gene is TRBV2, the J gene TRBJ2-7; 9 bases agree with TRBD1. Germline V gene sequence: CDR1 SNHLY, CDR2 FYNNEI. Trimming took 5 bases from V and 8 from J; bases not matched to a gene: 4. The CDR3 extends over 12 amino acids. For the CDR3, the DNA is TGTGCCAGCAGTACGACAGGGGGACAGCAGTACTTC. Translating it yields CASSTTGGQQYF.

The chain uses TRBV6-5 and TRBJ1-5; 7 positions agree with TRBD1. The V segment lost 5 bases and the J segment 1 base; nucleotides outside the gene matches: 5. Germline V gene sequence: CDR1 MNHEY, CDR2 SVGAGI. The CDR3 totals 15 residues. CDR3 loop: CASSPRGGSNQPQHF. The CDR3 DNA follows: TGTGCCAGCAGTCCCAGGGGGGGAAGCAATCAGCCCCAGCATTTT.

Note on this clone: The same CDR3 also results from other DNA sequences found in this sample. Here the CDR3 DNA reads TGCGCCAGCAGTGAGTCGGGGAGGGAGACCCAGTACTTC. Translating it yields CASSESGRETQYF. The chain joins TRBV10-1 to TRBJ2-5, with D maybe TRBD2 (6 bases). In germline, CDR1 is WNHNN, CDR2 SYGVQD (reference sequence). CDR3 length: 13 amino acids. V was trimmed by 0 bases and J by 5 bases, leaving 7 bases between them.

V is TRBV5-1 and J is TRBJ2-2; the D is unclear. Trimming stripped 4 bases from V and 6 bases from J, with 10 bases between. This CDR3 region has 13 residues. Germline V lookup: CDR1 SGHRS, CDR2 YFSETQ. The CDR3 region is CASSGVDAGELFF. The CDR3 region has the DNA TGCGCCAGCAGCGGCGTTGATGCCGGGGAGCTGTTTTTT.

This clone was counted between two and nine times. The chain has TRBV19 and TRBJ1-4; unclear D gene. The CDR3 sequence is 14 residues long. The germline V gene encodes CDR1 LNHDA and CDR2 SQIVND (reference sequence). V was pared by 4 bases and J by 2 bases, with 8 bases between. CDR3 residues: CASSTPVTNEKLFF. The DNA for the CDR3 is TGTGCCAGTAGTACCCCGGTGACTAATGAAAAACTGTTTTTT. Drawing the rest from reference TRBV19 and TRBJ1-4, the complete variable domain is DGGITQSPKYLFRKEGQNVTLSCEQNLNHDAMYWYRQDPGQGLRLIYYSQIVNDFQKGDIAEGYSVSREKKESFPLTVTSAQKNPTAFYLCASSTPVTNEKLFFGSGTQLSVL.

In DNA form, the CDR3 reads TGTGCCAGCAGGAACCAGGGTCGCCGTAATTCACCCCTCCACTTT. Translating it yields CASRNQGRRNSPLHF. V and J are TRBV6-5 and TRBJ1-6; TRBD1 is a possible D gene (5 bases). The CDR3 has 15 amino acids. Germline CDR1 and CDR2: MNHEY and SVGAGI. V dropped 6 bases and J dropped 6 bases, with 15 bases sitting between them.

This chain links TRBV7-9 with TRBJ2-7; 9 nucleotides agree with TRBD2. Germline V gene data show CDR1 as SEHNR and CDR2 as FQNEAQ (reference sequence). Trimming removed 0 bases from V and 5 bases from J; junction bases left unmatched: 5. The CDR3 sequence is 15 residues long. The CDR3: CASSLASGRFDEQYF. CDR3 coding DNA: TGTGCCAGCAGCTTAGCAAGCGGGAGGTTCGACGAGCAGTACTTC.

This rearrangement joins TRBV5-1 to TRBJ2-3; 11 bases agree with TRBD2. From germline, CDR1 is SGHRS and CDR2 YFSETQ. V was clipped by 0 bases and J by 13 bases; unmatched bases: 7. The CDR3 length is 14 residues. CDR3 sequence reads: CASSLEVAGGPEYF. The CDR3 DNA reads TGCGCCAGCAGCTTGGAGGTAGCGGGAGGGCCAGAGTATTTT.

The chain couples TRBV28 to TRBJ1-4; 9 bases match TRBD1. J was trimmed by 4 bases and V by 4 bases; bases with no gene match: 4. Germline V gene lookup returns CDR1 MDHEN and CDR2 SYDVKM. This CDR3 has 15 amino acids. The DNA of the CDR3 is TGTGCCAGCAGTTCCGGACAGGGGAATAATGAAAAACTGTTTTTT. It encodes CASSSGQGNNEKLFF. Drawing the rest from reference TRBV28 and TRBJ1-4, the complete variable domain is DVKVTQSSRYLVKRTGEKVFLECVQDMDHENMFWYRQDPGLGLRLIYFSYDVKMKEKGDIPEGYSVSREKKERFSLILESASTNQTSMYLCASSSGQGNNEKLFFGSGTQLSVL.

J is TRBJ2-5 and V is TRBV15; tentatively, D is TRBD2 (5 bases). The CDR3 is 14 residues long. Trimming removed 3 bases at V and 2 bases at J, with 10 bases between. Germline-derived CDR1 and CDR2 are LNHNV and YYDKDF (reference sequence). DNA of the CDR3: TGTGCCACCAGCAGGGCGGGCCCTCAAGAGACCCAGTACTTC. Translating it yields CATSRAGPQETQYF.

The CDR3 DNA reads TGTGCCAGCAGCTTACCTTATGGACAGGGGGCTGTTAGTACTGAAGCTTTCTTT. Translating it yields CASSLPYGQGAVSTEAFF. This rearrangement joins TRBV11-2 to TRBJ1-1; 11 nucleotides agree with TRBD1. In germline, CDR1 is SGHAT, CDR2 FQNNGV. The V and J ends lost 2 bases and 5 bases, in that order; junction bases with no gene match: 13. This CDR3 is 18 amino acids long.